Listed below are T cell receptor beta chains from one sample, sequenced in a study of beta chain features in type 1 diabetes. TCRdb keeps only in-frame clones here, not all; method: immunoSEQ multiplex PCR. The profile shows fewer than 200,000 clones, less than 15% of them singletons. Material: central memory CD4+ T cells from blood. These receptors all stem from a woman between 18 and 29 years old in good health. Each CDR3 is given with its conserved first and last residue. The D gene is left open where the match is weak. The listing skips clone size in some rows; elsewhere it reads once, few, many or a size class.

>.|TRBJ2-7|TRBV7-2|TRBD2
CASSLSGMPSYEQYF
TGTGCCAGCAGCTTAAGCGGGATGCCCTCCTACGAGCAGTACTTC
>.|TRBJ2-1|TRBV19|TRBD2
CATTPIAGGDNEQFF
TGTGCCACGACCCCTATAGCGGGAGGCGACAATGAGCAGTTCTTC
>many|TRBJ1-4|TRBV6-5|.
CASSGGQFNEKLFF
TGTGCCAGCAGTGGGGGCCAGTTTAATGAAAAACTGTTTTTT
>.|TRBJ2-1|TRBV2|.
CASSGDNREQFF
TGTGCCAGCAGTGGGGACAATCGTGAGCAGTTCTTC
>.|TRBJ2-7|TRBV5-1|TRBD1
CASSLDRIGKYF
TGCGCCAGCAGCCTGGACAGGATAGGAAAGTACTTC
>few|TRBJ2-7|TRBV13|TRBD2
CASSLASGEKPPYEQYF
TGTGCCAGCAGCTTAGCTAGCGGGGAAAAACCCCCCTACGAGCAGTACTTC
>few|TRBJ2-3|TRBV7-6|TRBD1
CASSPRDRFTDTQYF
TGTGCCAGCAGCCCCCGGGACAGGTTTACAGATACGCAGTATTTT
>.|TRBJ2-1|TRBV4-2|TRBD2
CASSQRTSGAYNEQFF
TGTGCCAGCAGCCAGAGGACTAGCGGGGCCTACAATGAGCAGTTCTTC
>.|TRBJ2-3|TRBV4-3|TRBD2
CASSPGLAGGTTGTDTQYF
TGCGCCAGCAGCCCCGGACTAGCGGGAGGGACTACAGGTACAGATACGCAGTATTTT
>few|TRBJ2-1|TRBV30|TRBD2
CAWKGLAGGVYNEQFF
TGTGCCTGGAAGGGACTAGCGGGAGGAGTGTACAATGAGCAGTTCTTC
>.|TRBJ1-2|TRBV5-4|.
CASSLPGVNYGYTF
TGTGCCAGCAGCTTGCCCGGGGTGAACTATGGCTACACCTTC
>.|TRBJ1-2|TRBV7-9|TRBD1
CASSSTGGANGYTF
TGTGCCAGCAGCTCCACAGGGGGCGCTAATGGCTACACCTTC
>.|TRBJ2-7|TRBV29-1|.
CSVEPTGAGEQYF
TGCAGCGTTGAACCGACAGGTGCCGGCGAGCAGTACTTC